The 2 T cell receptor beta chains reported below all come from one sample, sequenced in a study of Ad26.COV2.S vaccination and SARS-CoV-2 variants. Stated treatment: approximately 18 received Ad26.COV2.S at low or high dose, single or two shots; roughly 5 received placebo; per-sample allocation not given. Sample collection was performed on day 63 after the first vaccine or placebo injection. The protocol was immunoSEQ multiplex PCR, while the TCRdb copy is restricted to in-frame clones and leaves out a portion. The sample gives fewer than 500,000 clones, 85% to 90% of which show up once; approximately 2.5% is in the top ten. Sequenced material: peripheral blood, taken in a trial of Ad26.COV2.S vaccine versus placebo. Receptor source: a person aged 18-60 years who received the Ad26.COV2.S COVID-19 vaccine or a placebo.

The rearrangement links TRBV4-2 to TRBJ2-1; 7 bases are shared with TRBD2. Germline CDR1 and CDR2: LGHNA and YNFKEQ. V lost 2 bases to trimming and J lost 4 bases; unmatched junction nucleotides: 8. The CDR3 totals 16 residues. CDR3 coding DNA: TGTGCCAGCAGCCAAACAACTAGCGCACCTTACAATGAGCAGTTCTTC. Its translation is CASSQTTSAPYNEQFF.

The chain combines TRBV4-3 with TRBJ1-1; the D is unclear. Trimming left V 2 bases short and J 1 base short, with 8 bases between. The CDR3 length is 14 residues. In germline, CDR1 is LGHNA, CDR2 YSLEER. CDR3 protein: CASSQQRENTEAFF. CDR3 DNA: TGCGCCAGCAGCCAACAGAGGGAGAACACTGAAGCTTTCTTT.